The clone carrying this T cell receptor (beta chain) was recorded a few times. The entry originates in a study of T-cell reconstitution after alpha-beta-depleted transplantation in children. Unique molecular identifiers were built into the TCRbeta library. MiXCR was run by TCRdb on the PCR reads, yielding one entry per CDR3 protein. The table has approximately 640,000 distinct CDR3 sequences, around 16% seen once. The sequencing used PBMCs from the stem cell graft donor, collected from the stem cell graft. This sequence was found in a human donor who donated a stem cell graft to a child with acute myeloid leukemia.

CDR3 nucleotide sequence: TGTGCCAGCATTTGGGGCCCCCGGAACACTGAAGCTTTCTTT. This gives the protein CASIWGPRNTEAFF. This chain joins TRBV6-5 and TRBJ1-1; TRBD1 is a possible D gene (5 bases). The V gene's germline CDR1 is MNHEY and CDR2 SVGAGI. The CDR3 contains 14 residues. Trimming removed 7 bases at V and 1 base at J, with 13 bases between.